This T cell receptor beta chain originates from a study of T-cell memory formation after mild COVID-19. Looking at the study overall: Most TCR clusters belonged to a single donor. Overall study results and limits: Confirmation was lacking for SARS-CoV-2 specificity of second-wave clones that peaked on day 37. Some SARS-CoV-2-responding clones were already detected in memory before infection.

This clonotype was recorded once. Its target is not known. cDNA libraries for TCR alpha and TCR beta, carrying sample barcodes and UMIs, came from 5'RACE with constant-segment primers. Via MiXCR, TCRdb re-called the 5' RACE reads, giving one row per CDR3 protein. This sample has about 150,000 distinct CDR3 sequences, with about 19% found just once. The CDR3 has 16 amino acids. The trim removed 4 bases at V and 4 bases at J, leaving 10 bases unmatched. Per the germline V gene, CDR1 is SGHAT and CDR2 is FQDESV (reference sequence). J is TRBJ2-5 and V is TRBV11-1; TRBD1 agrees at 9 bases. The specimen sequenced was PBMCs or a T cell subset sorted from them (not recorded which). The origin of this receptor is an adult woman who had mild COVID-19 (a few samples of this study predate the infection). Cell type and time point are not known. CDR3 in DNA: TGTGCCAGCAGCTGGGGGGACAGGGTGTCAGGAGAGACCCAGTACTTC. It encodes CASSWGDRVSGETQYF.